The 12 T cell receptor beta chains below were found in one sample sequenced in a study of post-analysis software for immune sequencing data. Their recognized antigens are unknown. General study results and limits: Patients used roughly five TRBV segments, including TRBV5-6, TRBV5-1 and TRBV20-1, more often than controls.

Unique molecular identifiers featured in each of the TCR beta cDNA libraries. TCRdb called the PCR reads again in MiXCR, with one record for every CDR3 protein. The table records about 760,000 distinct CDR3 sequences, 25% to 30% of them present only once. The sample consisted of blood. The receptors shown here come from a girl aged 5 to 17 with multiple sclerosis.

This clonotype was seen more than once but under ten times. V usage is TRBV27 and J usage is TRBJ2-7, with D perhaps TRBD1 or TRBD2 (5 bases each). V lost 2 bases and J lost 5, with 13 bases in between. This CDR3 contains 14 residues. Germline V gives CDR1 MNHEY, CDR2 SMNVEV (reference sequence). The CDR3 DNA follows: TGTGCCAGCAGTTTAAGAGGGGTAGGACACGAGCAGTACTTC. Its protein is CASSLRGVGHEQYF.

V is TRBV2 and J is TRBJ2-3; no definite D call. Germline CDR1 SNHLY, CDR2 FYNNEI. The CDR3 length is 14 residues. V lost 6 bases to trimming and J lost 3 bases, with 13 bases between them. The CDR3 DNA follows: TGTGCCAGCAGGCGGCGTGCTGGGACAGATACGCAGTATTTT. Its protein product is CASRRRAGTDTQYF.

The CDR3 DNA reads as TGTGCCACCAGCAGAGAAATGCGGGGGGACACAGATACGCAGTATTTT. It is translated as CATSREMRGDTDTQYF. The gene calls are TRBV15 and TRBJ2-3; TRBD2 matches at 8 bases. V shed 0 bases, J shed 2 bases, and the junction held 4 bases outside the gene matches. This CDR3 spans 16 amino acids. The germline CDR1 and CDR2 sequences are LNHNV and YYDKDF (reference sequence). The complete variable domain, with remaining parts taken from reference TRBV15 and TRBJ2-3, reads DAMVIQNPRYQVTQFGKPVTLSCSQTLNHNVMYWYQQKSSQAPKLLFHYYDKDFNNEADTPDNFQSRRPNTSFCFLDIRSPGLGDTAMYLCATSREMRGDTDTQYFGPGTRLTVL.

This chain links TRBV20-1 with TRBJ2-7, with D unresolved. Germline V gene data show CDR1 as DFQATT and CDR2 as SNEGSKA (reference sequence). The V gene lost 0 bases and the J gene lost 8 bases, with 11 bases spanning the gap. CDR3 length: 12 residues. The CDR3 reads CSARDLRGQQYF. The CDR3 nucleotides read TGCAGTGCTAGAGATTTACGAGGTCAGCAGTACTTC.

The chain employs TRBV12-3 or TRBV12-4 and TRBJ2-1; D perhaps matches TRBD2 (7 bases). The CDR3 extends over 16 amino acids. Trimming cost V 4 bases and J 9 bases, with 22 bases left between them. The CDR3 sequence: CASSWHKGGSVGEQFF. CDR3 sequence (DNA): TGTGCCAGCAGTTGGCACAAGGGGGGGTCTGTGGGTGAGCAGTTCTTC.

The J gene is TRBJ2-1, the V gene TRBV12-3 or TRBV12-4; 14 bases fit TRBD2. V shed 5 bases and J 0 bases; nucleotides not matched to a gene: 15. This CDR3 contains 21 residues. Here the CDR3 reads CASSPQMSTSGRGSSYNEQFF. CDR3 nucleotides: TGTGCCAGCAGTCCCCAAATGTCGACTAGCGGGAGGGGGAGCTCCTACAATGAGCAGTTCTTC.

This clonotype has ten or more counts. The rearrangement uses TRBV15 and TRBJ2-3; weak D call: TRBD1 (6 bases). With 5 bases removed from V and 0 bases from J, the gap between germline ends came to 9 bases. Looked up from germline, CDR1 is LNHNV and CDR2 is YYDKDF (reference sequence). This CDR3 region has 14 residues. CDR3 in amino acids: CATSPGQSTDTQYF. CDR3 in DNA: TGTGCCACCAGCCCCGGACAGAGCACAGATACGCAGTATTTT.

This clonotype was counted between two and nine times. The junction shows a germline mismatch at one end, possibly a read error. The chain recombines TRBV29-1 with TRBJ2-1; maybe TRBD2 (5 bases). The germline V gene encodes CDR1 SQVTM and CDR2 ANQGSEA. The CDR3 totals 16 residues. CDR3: CSVVFLGSSNYNGQFF. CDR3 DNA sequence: TGCAGCGTTGTATTTCTGGGGAGTTCGAACTACAATGGGCAGTTCTTC.

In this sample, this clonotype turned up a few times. The CDR3 spells CASSLTGYGYEQYF. The CDR3 DNA reads TGTGCCAGCAGCTTGACAGGGTACGGCTACGAGCAGTACTTC. J is TRBJ2-7 and V is TRBV5-6; weak D call: TRBD1 (6 bases). The V end lost 1 base, the J end lost 3 bases, and 11 bases lay between the germline ends. The CDR3 is 14 amino acids. CDR1 and CDR2 from the germline V gene are SGHDT and YYEEEE. Supplemented by reference TRBV5-6 and TRBJ2-7, the full variable domain reads DAGVTQSPTHLIKTRGQQVTLRCSPKSGHDTVSWYQQALGQGPQFIFQYYEEEERQRGNFPDRFSGHQFPNYSSELNVNALLLGDSALYLCASSLTGYGYEQYFGPGTRLTVT.

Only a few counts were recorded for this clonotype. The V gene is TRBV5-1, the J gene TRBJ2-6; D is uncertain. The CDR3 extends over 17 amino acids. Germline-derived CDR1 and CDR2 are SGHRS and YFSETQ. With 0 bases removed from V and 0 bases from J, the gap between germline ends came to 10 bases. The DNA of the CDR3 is TGCGCCAGCAGCTTGGTTCGCCAGAGCTCTGGGGCCAACGTCCTGACTTTC. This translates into CASSLVRQSSGANVLTF.

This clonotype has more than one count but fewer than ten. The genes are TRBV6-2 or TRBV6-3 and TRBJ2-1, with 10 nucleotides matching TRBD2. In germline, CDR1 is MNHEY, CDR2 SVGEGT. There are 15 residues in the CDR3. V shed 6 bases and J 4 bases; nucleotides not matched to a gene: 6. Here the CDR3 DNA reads TGTGCCAGCAGGAGAATAGCGGGAGGATACAATGAGCAGTTCTTC. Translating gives CASRRIAGGYNEQFF.

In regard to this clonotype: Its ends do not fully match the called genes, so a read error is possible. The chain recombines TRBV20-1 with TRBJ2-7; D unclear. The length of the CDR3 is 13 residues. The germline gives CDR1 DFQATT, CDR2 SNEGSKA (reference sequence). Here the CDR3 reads CSASGRSSCEQYF. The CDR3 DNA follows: TGCAGTGCTAGCGGACGGAGCTCCTGCGAGCAGTACTTC.